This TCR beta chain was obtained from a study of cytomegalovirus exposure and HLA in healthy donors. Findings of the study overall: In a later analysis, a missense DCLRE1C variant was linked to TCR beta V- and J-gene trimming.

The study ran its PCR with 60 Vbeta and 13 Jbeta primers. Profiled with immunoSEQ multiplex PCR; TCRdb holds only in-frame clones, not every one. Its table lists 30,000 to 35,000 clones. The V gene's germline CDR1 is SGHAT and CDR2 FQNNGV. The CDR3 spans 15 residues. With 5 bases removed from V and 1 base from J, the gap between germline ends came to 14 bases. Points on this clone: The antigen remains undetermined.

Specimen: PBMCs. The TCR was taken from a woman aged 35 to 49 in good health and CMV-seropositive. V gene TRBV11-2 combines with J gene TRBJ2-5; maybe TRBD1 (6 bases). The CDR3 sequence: CASSTRRQAQETQYF. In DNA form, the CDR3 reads TGTGCCAGCAGCACAAGAAGACAGGCCCAAGAGACCCAGTACTTC. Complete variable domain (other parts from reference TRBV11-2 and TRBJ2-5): EAGVAQSPRYKIIEKRQSVAFWCNPISGHATLYWYQQILGQGPKLLIQFQNNGVVDDSQLPKDRFSAERLKGVDSTLKIQPAKLEDSAVYLCASSTRRQAQETQYFGPGTRLLVL.